This T cell receptor (beta chain) was profiled in a study of T cell responses to AZD1222 COVID-19 vaccine. Only in-frame clones appear in the TCRdb table, and some are missing; sequencing was by immunoSEQ multiplex PCR. Among some 130,000 clones, about nine tenths were seen once, and the ten largest hold 0.9% to 1.2%. To note about this clone: As yet, its antigen is unknown.

Deletions cut 4 bases from V and 6 bases from J, with 10 bases between. In germline, CDR1 is MDHEN, CDR2 SYDVKM. The CDR3 is 12 residues long. The study pooled second doses at about 4 or about 12 weeks. Findings of the study overall: Donors were largely white British and mainly female; clonal diversity was possibly underestimated. Spike-specific TCR breadth rose after two AZD1222 doses, and depth rose as well. CD4 TCRs covered the whole spike, strongest at regions 160-218 and 743-854.

The material was peripheral blood, obtained 28 days after the second AZD1222 dose. This TCR came from an adult who received the AZD1222 COVID-19 vaccine. J is TRBJ2-7 and V is TRBV28; D uncertain. The CDR3 is CASSWLLSEQYF. CDR3 in DNA: TGTGCCAGCAGTTGGTTGCTGAGCGAGCAGTACTTC.